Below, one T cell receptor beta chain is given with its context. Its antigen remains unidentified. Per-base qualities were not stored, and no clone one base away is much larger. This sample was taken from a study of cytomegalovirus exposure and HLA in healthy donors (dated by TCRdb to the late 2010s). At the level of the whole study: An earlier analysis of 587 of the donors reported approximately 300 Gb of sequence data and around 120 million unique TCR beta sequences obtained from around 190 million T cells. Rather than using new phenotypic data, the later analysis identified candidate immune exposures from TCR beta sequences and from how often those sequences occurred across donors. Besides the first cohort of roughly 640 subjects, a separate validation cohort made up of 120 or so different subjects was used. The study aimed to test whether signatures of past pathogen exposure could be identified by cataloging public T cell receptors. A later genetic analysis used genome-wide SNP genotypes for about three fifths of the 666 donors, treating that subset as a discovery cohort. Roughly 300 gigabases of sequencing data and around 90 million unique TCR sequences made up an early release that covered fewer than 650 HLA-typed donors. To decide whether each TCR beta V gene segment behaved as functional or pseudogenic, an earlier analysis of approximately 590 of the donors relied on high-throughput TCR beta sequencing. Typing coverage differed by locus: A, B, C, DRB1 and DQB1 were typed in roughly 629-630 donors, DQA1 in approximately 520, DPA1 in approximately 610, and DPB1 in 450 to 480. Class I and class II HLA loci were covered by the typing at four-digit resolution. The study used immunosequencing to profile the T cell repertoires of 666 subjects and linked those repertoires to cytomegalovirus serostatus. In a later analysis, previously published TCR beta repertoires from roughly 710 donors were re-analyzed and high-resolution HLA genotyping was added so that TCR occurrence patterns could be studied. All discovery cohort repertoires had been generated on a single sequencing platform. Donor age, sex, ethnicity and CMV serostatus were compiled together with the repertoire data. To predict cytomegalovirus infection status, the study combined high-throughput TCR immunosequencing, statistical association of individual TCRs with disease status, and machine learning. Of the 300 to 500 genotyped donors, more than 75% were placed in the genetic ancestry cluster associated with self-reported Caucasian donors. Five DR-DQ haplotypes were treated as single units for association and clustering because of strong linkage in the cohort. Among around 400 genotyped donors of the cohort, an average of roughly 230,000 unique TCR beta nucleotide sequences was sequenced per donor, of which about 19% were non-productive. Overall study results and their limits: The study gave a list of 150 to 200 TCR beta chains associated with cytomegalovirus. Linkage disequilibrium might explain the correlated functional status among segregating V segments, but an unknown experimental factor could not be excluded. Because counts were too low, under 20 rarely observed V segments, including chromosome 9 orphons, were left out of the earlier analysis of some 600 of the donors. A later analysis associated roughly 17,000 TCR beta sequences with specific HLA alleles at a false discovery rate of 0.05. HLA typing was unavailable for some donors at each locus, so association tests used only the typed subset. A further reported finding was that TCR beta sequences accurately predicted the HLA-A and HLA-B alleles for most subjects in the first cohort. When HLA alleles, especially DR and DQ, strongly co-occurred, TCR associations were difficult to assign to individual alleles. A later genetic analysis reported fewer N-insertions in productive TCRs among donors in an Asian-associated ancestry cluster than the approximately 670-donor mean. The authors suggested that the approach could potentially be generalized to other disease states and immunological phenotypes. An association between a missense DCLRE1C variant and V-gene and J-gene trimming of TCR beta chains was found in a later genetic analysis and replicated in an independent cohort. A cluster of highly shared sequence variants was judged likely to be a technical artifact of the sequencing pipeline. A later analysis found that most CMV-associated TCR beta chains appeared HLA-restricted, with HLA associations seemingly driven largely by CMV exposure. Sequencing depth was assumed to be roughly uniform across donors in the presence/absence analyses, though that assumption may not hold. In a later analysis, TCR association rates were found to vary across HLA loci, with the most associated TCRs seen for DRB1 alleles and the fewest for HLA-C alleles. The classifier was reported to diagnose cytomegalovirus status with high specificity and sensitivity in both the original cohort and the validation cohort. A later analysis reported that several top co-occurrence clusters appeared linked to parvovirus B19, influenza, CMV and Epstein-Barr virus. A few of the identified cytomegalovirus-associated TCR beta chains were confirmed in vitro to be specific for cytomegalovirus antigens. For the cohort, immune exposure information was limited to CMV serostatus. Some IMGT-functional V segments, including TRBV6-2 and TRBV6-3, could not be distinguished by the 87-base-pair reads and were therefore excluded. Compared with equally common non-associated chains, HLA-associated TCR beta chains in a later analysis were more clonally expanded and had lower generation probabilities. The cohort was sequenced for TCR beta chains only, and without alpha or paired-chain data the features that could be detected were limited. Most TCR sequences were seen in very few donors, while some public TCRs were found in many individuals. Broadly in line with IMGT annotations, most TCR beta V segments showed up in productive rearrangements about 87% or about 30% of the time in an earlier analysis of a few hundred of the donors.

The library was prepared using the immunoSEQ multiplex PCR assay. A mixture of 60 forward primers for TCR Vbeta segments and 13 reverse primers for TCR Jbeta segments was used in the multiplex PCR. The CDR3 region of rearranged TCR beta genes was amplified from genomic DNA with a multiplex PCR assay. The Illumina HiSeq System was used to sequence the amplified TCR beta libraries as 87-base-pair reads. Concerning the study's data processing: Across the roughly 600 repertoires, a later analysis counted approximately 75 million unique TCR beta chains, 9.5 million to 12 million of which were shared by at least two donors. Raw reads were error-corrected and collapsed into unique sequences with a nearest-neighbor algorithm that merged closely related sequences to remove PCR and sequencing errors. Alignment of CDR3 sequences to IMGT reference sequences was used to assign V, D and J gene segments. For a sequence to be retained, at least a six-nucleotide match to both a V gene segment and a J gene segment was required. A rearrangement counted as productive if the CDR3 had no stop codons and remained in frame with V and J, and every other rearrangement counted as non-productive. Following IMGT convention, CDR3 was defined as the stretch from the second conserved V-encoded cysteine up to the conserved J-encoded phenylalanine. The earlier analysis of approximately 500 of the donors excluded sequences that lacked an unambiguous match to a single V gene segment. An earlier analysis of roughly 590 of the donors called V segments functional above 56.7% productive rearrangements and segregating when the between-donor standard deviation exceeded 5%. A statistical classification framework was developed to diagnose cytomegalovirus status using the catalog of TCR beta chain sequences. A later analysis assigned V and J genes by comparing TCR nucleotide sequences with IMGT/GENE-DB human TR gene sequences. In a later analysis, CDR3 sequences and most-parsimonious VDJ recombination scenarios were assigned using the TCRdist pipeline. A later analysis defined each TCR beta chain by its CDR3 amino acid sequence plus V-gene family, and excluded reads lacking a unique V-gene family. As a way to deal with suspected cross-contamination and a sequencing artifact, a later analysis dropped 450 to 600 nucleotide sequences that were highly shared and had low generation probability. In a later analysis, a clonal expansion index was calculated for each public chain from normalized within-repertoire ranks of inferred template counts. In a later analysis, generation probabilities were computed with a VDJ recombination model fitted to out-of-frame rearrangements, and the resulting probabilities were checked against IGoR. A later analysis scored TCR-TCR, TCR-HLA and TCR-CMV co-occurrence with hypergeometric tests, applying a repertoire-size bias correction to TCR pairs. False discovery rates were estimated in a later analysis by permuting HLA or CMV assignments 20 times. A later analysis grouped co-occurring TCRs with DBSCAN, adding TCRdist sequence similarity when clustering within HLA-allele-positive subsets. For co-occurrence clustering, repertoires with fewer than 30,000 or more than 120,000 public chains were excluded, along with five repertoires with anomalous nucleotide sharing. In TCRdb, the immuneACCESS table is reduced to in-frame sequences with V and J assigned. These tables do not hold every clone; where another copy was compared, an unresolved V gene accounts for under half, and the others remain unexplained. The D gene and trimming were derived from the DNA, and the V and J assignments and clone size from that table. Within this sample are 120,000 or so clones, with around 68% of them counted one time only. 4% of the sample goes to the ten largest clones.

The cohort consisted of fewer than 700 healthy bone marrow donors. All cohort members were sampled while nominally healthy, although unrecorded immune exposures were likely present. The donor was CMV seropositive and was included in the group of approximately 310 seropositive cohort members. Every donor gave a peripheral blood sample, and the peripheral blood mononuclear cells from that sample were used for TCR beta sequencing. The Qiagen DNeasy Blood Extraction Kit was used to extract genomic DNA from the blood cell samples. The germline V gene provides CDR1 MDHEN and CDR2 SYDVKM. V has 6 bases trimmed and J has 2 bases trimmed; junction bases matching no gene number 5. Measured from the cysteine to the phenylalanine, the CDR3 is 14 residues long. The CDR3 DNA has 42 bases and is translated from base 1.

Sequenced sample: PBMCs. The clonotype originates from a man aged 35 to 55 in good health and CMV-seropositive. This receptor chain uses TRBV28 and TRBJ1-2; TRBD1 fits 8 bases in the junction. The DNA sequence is TGTGCCAGCAGGACAGGGGACCTGAACTATGGCTACACCTTC. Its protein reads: CASRTGDLNYGYTF.